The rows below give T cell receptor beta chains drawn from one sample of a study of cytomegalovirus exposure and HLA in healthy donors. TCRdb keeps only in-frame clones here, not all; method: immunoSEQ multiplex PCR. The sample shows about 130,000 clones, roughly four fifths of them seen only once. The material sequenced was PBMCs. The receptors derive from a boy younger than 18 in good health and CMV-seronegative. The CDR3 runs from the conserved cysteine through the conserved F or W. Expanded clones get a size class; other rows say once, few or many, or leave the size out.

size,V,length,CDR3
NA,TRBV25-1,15,CASSELADTYNEQFF
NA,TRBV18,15,CASSPQTGAGNTIYF
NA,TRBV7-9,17,CASSLTPPIVHTDTQYF
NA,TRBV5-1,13,CATTLAGGHEQYF
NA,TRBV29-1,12,CSALITVYEQYF
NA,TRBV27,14,CASAVRTGFHEQYF
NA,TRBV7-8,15,CASSFPGALNTEAFF
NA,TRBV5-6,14,CASSLGQGHQPQHF
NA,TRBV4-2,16,CASSQDGRFSYNEQFF
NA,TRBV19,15,CASSIDRGAGNGYTF
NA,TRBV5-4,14,CASRLDRGPDTQYF
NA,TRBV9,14,CASSVNSGGNTIYF
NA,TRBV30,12,CACTVARYEQYF
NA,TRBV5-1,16,CASSLPLAGATDTQYF
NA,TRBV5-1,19,CASSASPGLAGGPGDTQYF
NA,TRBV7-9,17,CASSRPGTSGSPGELFF
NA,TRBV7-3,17,CASSLGVHGFGADTQYF
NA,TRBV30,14,CACSGTGYTGELFF
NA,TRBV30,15,CAWSYGTGINYGYTF
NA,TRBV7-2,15,CASSLPSVSNQPQHF
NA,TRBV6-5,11,CASSYGPQAFF
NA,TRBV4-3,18,CASSQGGRTSGSSYEQYF
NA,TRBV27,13,CASSSRSKFSQYF
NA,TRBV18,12,CASSRSQETQYF
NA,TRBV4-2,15,CASSQASSGRVRQFF
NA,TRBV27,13,CASSLNRNTEAFF
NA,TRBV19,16,CASSMSAVISTDTQYF
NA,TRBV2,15,CASSAGGGRAETQYF
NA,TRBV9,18,CASSVQLELAANTGELFF
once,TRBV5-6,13,CASRSQGSYGYTF
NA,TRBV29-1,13,CSVERRGYNEQFF
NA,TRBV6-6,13,CASRLNEGTEAFF
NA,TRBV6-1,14,CASSVASGAYEQYF
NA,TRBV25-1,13,CASSRDREKGYTF
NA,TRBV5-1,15,CASSRSGTPSDTQYF
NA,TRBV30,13,CAWSLMGNTEAFF
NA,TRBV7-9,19,CASSSHVLGTGVRNTEAFF
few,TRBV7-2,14,CASSFTSYIGELFF
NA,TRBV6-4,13,CASSDLRGNEQFF
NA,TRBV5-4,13,CASSLEAGDEQFF
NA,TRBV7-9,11,CSSSLSDTQYF
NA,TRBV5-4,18,CASSHEREGPGGANVLTF
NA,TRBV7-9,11,CASAGAYEQYF
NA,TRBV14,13,CASSQGANYGYTF
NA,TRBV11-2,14,CASSLGQGSDEQYF
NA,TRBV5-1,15,CASSLVAGLQETQYF
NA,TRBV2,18,CASTEGPSGRSLSYEQYF
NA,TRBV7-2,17,CASSPRRLGRGTDTQYF
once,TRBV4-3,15,CASSQDLSLNYGYTF
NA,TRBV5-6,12,CASSLTGSEQYF
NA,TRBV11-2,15,CASSLERGRNTEAFF
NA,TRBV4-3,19,CASSQVGGQYGTFSYEQYF
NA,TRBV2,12,CASSDQGETQYF
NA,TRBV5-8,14,CASSLGDRNYGYTF
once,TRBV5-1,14,CASSLAAGLAEQYF
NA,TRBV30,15,CAWSKQGARNQPQHF
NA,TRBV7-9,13,CASSRQDRYEQYF
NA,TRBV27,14,CASSLGPGAYEQYF
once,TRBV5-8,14,CASSLGTGANEQFF